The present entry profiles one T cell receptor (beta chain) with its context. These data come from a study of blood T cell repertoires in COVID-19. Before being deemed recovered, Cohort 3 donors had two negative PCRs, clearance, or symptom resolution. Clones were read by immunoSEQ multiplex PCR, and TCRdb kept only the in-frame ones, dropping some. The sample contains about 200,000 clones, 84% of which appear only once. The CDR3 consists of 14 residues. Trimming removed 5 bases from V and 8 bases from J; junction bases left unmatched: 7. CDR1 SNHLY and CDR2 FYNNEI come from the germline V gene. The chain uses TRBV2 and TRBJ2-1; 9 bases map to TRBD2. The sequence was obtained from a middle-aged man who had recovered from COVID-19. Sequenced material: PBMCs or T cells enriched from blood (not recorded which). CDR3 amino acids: CASSKVIAGDEQFF. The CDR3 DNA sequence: TGTGCCAGCAGTAAGGTGATAGCGGGGGATGAGCAGTTCTTC.